These 5 T cell receptor beta chains came from one sample sequenced in a study of blood T cell repertoires in COVID-19. Clones were read by immunoSEQ multiplex PCR, and TCRdb kept only the in-frame ones, dropping some. The sample shows hundreds of thousands of clones, approximately 90% of them seen only once. Input material: PBMCs or T cells enriched from blood (not recorded which). The receptors shown here come from a man younger than 35 who had recovered from COVID-19.

This chain links TRBV5-4 with TRBJ1-1; D not resolved. CDR3 size: 15 residues. Trimming left V 1 base short and J 4 bases short, with 14 bases between. CDR1 and CDR2 (germline): SGHNT, YYREEE (reference sequence). The CDR3 DNA sequence: TGTGCCAGCAGCTTGTACACGGCGGCGGGCACTGAAGCTTTCTTT. Its translation: CASSLYTAAGTEAFF.

The V call is TRBV19, the J call TRBJ1-2, with 12 bases identical to TRBD1. CDR3 length: 16 residues. The germline V gene encodes CDR1 LNHDA and CDR2 SQIVND (reference sequence). With 4 bases clipped from V and 5 bases from J, the junction kept 8 bases outside the gene matches. The CDR3 bases are TGTGCCAGTAGTACCGGGACAGGGGGCTTTTGGTATGGCTACACCTTC. This codes for CASSTGTGGFWYGYTF.

V gene TRBV7-9 combines with J gene TRBJ2-3; D may be TRBD2 (6 bases). The ends were cut back, 1 base at V and 5 bases at J, with 16 bases in the middle. CDR3 length: 16 residues. CDR1 SEHNR and CDR2 FQNEAQ come from the germline V gene (reference sequence). CDR3 in amino acids: CASSLDSVAVRDTQYF. In DNA, the CDR3 is TGTGCCAGCAGCTTAGACTCGGTAGCGGTGCGAGATACGCAGTATTTT.

This chain connects TRBV2 to TRBJ1-4; D is possibly TRBD1 (6 bases). The CDR3 is 14 residues long. The V end was cut by 6 bases, the J end by 5 bases, with 13 bases between. Germline assignment: CDR1 SNHLY and CDR2 FYNNEI. The CDR3 DNA reads TGTGCCAGCAGAGCACAGGGCCGGAATGAAAAACTGTTTTTT. This gives the protein CASRAQGRNEKLFF.

A single count supports this clone. The chain recombines TRBV3-1 (or the pseudogene TRBV3-2) with TRBJ2-1; TRBD1 agrees at 7 bases. This CDR3 region has 16 residues. With V trimmed by 1 base and J by 7 bases, 10 bases remained unmatched. Germline V gene lookup returns CDR1 LGHDT and CDR2 YNNKEL (reference sequence). This CDR3 reads CASSQGNRGWGNEQFF. CDR3 nucleotides: TGTGCCAGCAGCCAAGGGAACAGGGGTTGGGGGAATGAGCAGTTCTTC.